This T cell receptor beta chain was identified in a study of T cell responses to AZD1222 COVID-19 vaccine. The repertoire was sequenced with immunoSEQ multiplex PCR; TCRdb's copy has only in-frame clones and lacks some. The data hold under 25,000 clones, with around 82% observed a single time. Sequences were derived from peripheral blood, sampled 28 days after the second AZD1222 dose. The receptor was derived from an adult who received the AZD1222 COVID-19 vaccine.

The CDR3 loop is CASRGQAFNSPLHF. CDR3 DNA sequence: TGTGCCAGCAGAGGACAGGCGTTCAATTCACCCCTCCACTTT. The chain links TRBV6-4 to TRBJ1-6; 7 bases fit TRBD1. V lost 6 bases, J lost 7 bases, and 6 bases stayed unmatched. The length of the CDR3 is 14 residues. Looked up from germline, CDR1 is MRHNA and CDR2 is SNTAGT.